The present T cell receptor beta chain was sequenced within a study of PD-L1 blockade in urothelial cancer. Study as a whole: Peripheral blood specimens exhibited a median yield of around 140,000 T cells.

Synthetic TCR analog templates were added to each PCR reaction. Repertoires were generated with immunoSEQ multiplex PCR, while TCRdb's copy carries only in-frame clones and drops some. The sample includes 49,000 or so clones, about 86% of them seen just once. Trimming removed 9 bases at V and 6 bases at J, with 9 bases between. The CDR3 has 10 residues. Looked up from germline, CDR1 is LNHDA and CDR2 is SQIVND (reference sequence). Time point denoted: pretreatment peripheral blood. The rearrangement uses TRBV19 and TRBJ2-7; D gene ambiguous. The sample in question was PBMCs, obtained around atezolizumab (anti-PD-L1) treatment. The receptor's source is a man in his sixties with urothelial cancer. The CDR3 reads CASGVGEQYF. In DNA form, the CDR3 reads TGTGCCAGCGGAGTCGGCGAGCAGTACTTC.